This passage covers 14 T cell receptor beta chains from one sample sequenced in a study of control samples from healthy donors and cancer patients. Repertoires were generated with immunoSEQ multiplex PCR, while TCRdb's copy carries only in-frame clones and drops some. Altogether about 170,000 clones are present, 91% being singletons, with the ten largest covering more than 1.3%. The sample comprised blood. The source is a young woman in good health.

This clone was seen more than once but under ten times. The rearrangement links TRBV5-6 to TRBJ1-6; D unclear. The CDR3 loop spans 12 amino acids. The germline V and J ends were trimmed by 1 base and 10 bases, with 6 bases remaining between them. Looked up from germline, CDR1 is SGHDT and CDR2 is YYEEEE. Here the CDR3 reads CASSLWGSPLHF. The CDR3 coding sequence is TGTGCCAGCAGCTTGTGGGGATCACCCCTCCACTTT.

The chain links TRBV28 to TRBJ1-6; maybe TRBD1 (6 bases). Germline CDR1 MDHEN, CDR2 SYDVKM. CDR3 length equals 14 residues. Trimming shortened V by 7 bases and J by 9 bases, and 16 bases separated the two germline ends. As DNA, the CDR3 is TGTGCCAGCAACTTTCGGGGGGCGGCTTCACCCCTCCACTTT. This codes for CASNFRGAASPLHF.

This clone is a singleton in its sample. The chain employs TRBV2 and TRBJ2-1; TRBD2 matches at 8 bases. V shed 7 bases, J shed 9 bases, and the junction held 8 bases outside the gene matches. Germline loops: CDR1 SNHLY, CDR2 FYNNEI. The CDR3 contains 13 residues. The CDR3 region is CASTPGLGGEQFF. For the CDR3, the DNA is TGTGCCAGCACTCCGGGACTAGGGGGTGAGCAGTTCTTC.

The chain combines TRBV6-5 with TRBJ2-7, with 10 bases identical to TRBD2. J was trimmed by 4 bases and V by 0 bases; bases with no gene match: 6. Germline V gene data show CDR1 as MNHEY and CDR2 as SVGAGI. The CDR3 extends over 16 amino acids. In nucleotides, the CDR3 is TGTGCCAGCAGTTACTCGATCCCTAGCGGGAGTTACGAGCAGTACTTC. Translated: CASSYSIPSGSYEQYF.

V and J are TRBV13 and TRBJ1-4, with TRBD1 matching over 8 bases. Trimming removed 5 bases from V and 5 bases from J; junction bases left unmatched: 4. From germline, CDR1 is PRHDT and CDR2 FYEKMQ (reference sequence). CDR3 length: 14 amino acids. Written as DNA, the CDR3 is TGTGCCAGCAGCCAACGACAGGGGAATGAAAAACTGTTTTTT. This encodes CASSQRQGNEKLFF.

This chain links TRBV7-9 with TRBJ1-4; D perhaps matches TRBD1 (6 bases). This CDR3 region has 15 residues. Deletions cut 1 base from V and 0 bases from J, with 6 bases between. CDR1 SEHNR and CDR2 FQNEAQ come from the germline V gene (reference sequence). DNA for the CDR3: TGTGCCAGCAGCTTAGACAGGGCAACTAATGAAAAACTGTTTTTT. Translation: CASSLDRATNEKLFF.

This clone has a handful of counts. The rearrangement joins TRBV6-1 to TRBJ1-5; possible D gene TRBD1, 6 bases. The V gene lost 0 bases and the J gene lost 6 bases, with 12 bases spanning the gap. Germline CDR1 is MNHNS and CDR2 is SASEGT. CDR3 length: 15 amino acids. The CDR3 DNA reads as TGTGCCAGCAGTGAAGCCGCGGGGGCGAGTCAGCCCCAGCATTTT. As protein: CASSEAAGASQPQHF.

The V call is TRBV6-5, the J call TRBJ1-3; 9 bases are shared with TRBD1. The CDR3 is made up of 15 amino acids. Germline V lookup: CDR1 MNHEY, CDR2 SVGAGI. J gave up 4 bases and V 2 bases, and 3 bases lay outside the gene matches. The CDR3 DNA reads TGTGCCAGCAGTTACACCGGGACAGGGGGAAACACCATATATTTT. Amino acid sequence: CASSYTGTGGNTIYF.

This chain links TRBV7-9 with TRBJ1-1; D unclear. CDR3 size: 14 residues. Germline-derived CDR1 and CDR2 are SEHNR and FQNEAQ (reference sequence). V lost 2 bases and J 6 bases, leaving 13 bases between the germline ends. For the CDR3, the DNA is TGTGCCAGCAGCTTACGAGGGATGGGGTCTGAAGCTTTCTTT. Its protein product is CASSLRGMGSEAFF.

The chain joins TRBV7-9 to TRBJ1-2; D unresolved. Germline V lookup: CDR1 SEHNR, CDR2 FQNEAQ (reference sequence). The CDR3 loop spans 13 amino acids. Trimming took 2 bases from V and 2 from J, leaving 6 bases between them. The CDR3 nucleotides read TGTGCCAGCAGCTTATCGAGGAACTATGGCTACACCTTC. It codes for CASSLSRNYGYTF.

This chain uses TRBV25-1 with TRBJ2-3; 10 bases match TRBD2. The germline gives CDR1 MGHDK, CDR2 SYGVNS. The CDR3 has 16 amino acids. Trimming at V came to 4 bases and at J to 2 bases, leaving 6 bases not matched to a gene. As DNA, the CDR3 is TGTGCCAGCAGTGTGTTACTAGCGGGGAACACAGATACGCAGTATTTT. It translates to CASSVLLAGNTDTQYF.

The gene calls are TRBV12-3 or TRBV12-4 and TRBJ2-7; D unclear. This CDR3 comprises 10 residues. V lost 8 bases, J lost 3 bases, and 5 bases lay in between. The CDR3 spells CASGNYEQYF. The CDR3 DNA follows: TGTGCCAGCGGGAACTACGAGCAGTACTTC.

The chain joins TRBV5-1 to TRBJ2-3; 7 bases match TRBD2. The V gene's germline CDR1 is SGHRS and CDR2 YFSETQ. The CDR3 is made up of 13 amino acids. The V segment lost 2 bases and the J segment 3 bases; nucleotides outside the gene matches: 0. This CDR3 reads CASSFGRTDTQYF. For the CDR3, the DNA is TGCGCCAGCAGCTTCGGGAGGACAGATACGCAGTATTTT.

The chain has TRBV6-5 and TRBJ2-1, with D unresolved. From germline, CDR1 is MNHEY and CDR2 SVGAGI. V lost 7 bases to trimming and J lost 1 base, with 8 bases between them. This CDR3 has 13 amino acids. CDR3 sequence reads: CASNSPSYNEQFF. CDR3 bases: TGTGCCAGCAACAGTCCGTCCTACAATGAGCAGTTCTTC.